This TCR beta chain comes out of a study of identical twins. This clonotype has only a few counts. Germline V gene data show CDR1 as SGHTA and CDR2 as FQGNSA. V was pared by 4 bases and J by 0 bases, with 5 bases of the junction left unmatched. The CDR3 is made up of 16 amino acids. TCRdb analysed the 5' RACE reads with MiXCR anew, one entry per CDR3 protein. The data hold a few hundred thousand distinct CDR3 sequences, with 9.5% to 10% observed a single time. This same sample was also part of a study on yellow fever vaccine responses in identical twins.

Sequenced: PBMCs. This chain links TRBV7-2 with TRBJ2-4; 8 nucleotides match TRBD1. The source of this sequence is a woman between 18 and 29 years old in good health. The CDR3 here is CASSWQGAQAKNIQYF. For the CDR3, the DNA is TGTGCCAGCAGCTGGCAGGGGGCACAAGCCAAAAACATTCAGTACTTC.